The subject of this entry is one T cell receptor (beta chain). The data originate from a study of control samples from healthy donors and cancer patients. Generated by immunoSEQ multiplex PCR, the TCRdb table keeps only in-frame clones and is missing some. The table has about 140,000 clones, almost 90% seen once; the top ten hold around 1.6%. Germline assignment: CDR1 ENHRY and CDR2 SYGVKD. With 4 bases removed from V and 1 base from J, the gap between germline ends came to 13 bases. The CDR3 consists of 15 residues. The chain recombines TRBV10-3 with TRBJ1-1, with unresolved D. This sequence originates from a man younger than 35 in good health. Sequenced material: blood. CDR3 sequence (DNA): TGTGCCATCAGTGCGGAGCCGGCGGGGAACACTGAAGCTTTCTTT. It specifies CAISAEPAGNTEAFF.